This paragraph reports one TCR beta chain. In germline, CDR1 is GTSNPN, CDR2 SVGIG (reference sequence). This CDR3 contains 14 residues. J gave up 4 bases and V 1 base, and 4 bases lay outside the gene matches. These data belong to a study of early T cells in non-severe SARS-CoV-2 infection. Looking at the study overall: The input, bulk RNA from unsorted whole blood, was sequenced, and chains were unpaired.

TCRdb passed the 5' RACE reads through MiXCR, listing each CDR3 protein once. Of around 84,000 distinct CDR3 sequences in the sample, under 15% were seen once. The receptor was derived from an adult who was a healthcare worker with PCR-confirmed SARS-CoV-2 infection or an uninfected control (not recorded which). Sequences were obtained from whole blood. The chain joins TRBV30 to TRBJ2-3; 8 nucleotides match TRBD2. The CDR3 spells CAWSAAGVPDTQYF. The CDR3 DNA is TGTGCCTGGAGTGCAGCGGGAGTTCCAGATACGCAGTATTTT.